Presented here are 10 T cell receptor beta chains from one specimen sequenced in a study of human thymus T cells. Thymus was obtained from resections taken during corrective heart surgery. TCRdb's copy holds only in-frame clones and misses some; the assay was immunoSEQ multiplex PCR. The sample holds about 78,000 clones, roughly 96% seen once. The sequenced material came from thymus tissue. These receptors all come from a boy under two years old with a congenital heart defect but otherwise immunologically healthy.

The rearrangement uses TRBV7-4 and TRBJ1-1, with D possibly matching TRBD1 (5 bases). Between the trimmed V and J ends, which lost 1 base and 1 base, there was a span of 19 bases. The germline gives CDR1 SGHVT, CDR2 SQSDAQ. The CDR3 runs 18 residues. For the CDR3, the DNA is TGTGCCAGCAGCTTAGGATGGACAAACGGGAAGGGGAACACTGAAGCTTTCTTT. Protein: CASSLGWTNGKGNTEAFF.

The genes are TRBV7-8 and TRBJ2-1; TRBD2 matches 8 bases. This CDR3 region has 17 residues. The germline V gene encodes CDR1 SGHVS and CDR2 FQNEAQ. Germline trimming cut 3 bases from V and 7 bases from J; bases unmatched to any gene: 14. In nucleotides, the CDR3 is TGTGCCAGCAGCTTCCCCGGACTAGCTCGGAGGGGTAATGAGCAGTTCTTC. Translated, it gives CASSFPGLARRGNEQFF.

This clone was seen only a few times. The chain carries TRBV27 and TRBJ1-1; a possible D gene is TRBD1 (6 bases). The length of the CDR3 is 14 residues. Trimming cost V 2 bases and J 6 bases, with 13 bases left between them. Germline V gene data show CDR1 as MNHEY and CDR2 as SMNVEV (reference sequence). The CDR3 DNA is TGTGCCAGCAGTTTAGGGCAGGGGTTAGCTGAAGCTTTCTTT. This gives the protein CASSLGQGLAEAFF.

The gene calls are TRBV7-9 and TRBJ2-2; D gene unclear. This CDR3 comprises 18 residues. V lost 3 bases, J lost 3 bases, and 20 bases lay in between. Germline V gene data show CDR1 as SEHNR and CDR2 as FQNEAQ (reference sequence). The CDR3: CASSLLPRKESYTGELFF. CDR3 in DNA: TGTGCCAGCAGCTTGTTACCCCGTAAGGAGTCGTACACCGGGGAGCTGTTTTTT.

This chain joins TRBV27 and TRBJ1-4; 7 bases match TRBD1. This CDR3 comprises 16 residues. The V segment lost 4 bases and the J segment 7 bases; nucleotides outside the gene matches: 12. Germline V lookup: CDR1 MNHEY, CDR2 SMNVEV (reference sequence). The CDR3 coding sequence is TGTGCCAGCAGTTCCCTAACAGGGGAGGGGAGTGAAAAACTGTTTTTT. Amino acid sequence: CASSSLTGEGSEKLFF.

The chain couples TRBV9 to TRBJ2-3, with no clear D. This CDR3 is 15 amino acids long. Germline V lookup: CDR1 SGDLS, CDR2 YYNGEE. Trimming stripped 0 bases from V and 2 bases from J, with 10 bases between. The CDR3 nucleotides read TGTGCCAGCAGCGTAGGGATCCAGATCACAGATACGCAGTATTTT. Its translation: CASSVGIQITDTQYF.

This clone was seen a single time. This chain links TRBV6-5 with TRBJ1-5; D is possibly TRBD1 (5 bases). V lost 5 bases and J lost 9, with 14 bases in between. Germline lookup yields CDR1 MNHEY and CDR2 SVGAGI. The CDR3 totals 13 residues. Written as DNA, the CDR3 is TGTGCCAGCAGTACGGGACGCAGAACGCCCCAGCATTTT. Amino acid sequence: CASSTGRRTPQHF.

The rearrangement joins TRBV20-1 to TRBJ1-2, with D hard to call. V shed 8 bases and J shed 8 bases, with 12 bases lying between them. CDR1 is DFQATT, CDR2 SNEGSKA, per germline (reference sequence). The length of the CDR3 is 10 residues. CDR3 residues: CSPWAYGYTF. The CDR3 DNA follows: TGCAGTCCTTGGGCCTACGGCTACACCTTC.

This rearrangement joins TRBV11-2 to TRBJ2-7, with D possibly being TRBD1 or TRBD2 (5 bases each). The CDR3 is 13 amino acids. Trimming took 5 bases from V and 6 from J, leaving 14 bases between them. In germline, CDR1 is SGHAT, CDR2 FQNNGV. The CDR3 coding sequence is TGTGCCAGCAGCCCCCGCAGGGAGCGCGAGCAGTACTTC. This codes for CASSPRREREQYF.

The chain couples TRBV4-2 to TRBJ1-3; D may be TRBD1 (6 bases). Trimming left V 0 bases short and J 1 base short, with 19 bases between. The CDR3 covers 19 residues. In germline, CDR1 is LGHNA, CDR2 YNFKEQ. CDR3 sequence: CASSQDWGWGQVSGNTIYF. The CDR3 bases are TGTGCCAGCAGCCAAGATTGGGGGTGGGGGCAGGTTTCTGGAAACACCATATATTTT.